This T cell receptor beta chain was identified during a study of T cell responses to AZD1222 COVID-19 vaccine. Generated by immunoSEQ multiplex PCR, the TCRdb table keeps only in-frame clones and is missing some. The sample includes 140,000 to 150,000 clones, roughly 90% of them seen just once. The CDR3 has 15 amino acids. V shed 3 bases and J 7 bases; nucleotides not matched to a gene: 12. Germline V lookup: CDR1 LGHNA, CDR2 YNFKEQ. Study outcomes and limitations: Repertoires in all cases were sampled only once the peak T cell response had passed.

Points on this clone: Its antigen is as yet unknown.

Sequenced here: peripheral blood, sampled 28 days after the second AZD1222 dose. The TCR was taken from an adult who received the AZD1222 COVID-19 vaccine. The chain joins TRBV4-2 to TRBJ2-7; 7 nucleotides agree with TRBD1. CDR3 region: CASSQEDRSLWEQYF. In DNA, the CDR3 is TGTGCCAGCAGCCAGGAGGACAGGTCCCTATGGGAGCAGTACTTC.